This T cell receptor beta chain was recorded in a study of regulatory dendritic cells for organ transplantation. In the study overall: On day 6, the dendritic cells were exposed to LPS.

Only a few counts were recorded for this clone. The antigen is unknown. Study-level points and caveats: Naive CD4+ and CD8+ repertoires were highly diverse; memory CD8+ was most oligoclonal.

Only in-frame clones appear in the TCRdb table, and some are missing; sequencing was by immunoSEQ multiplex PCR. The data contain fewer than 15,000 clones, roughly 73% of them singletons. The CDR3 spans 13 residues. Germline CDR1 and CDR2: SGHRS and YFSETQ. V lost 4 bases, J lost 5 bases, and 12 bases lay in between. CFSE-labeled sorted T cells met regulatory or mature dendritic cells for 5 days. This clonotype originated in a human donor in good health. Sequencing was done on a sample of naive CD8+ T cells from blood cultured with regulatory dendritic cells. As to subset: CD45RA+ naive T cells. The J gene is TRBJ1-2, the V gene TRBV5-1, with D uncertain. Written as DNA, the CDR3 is TGCGCCAGCAGCGACCGGGAGAATTATGGCTACACCTTC. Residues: CASSDRENYGYTF.